Each of the 17 T cell receptor beta chains below was sequenced from the same sample in a study of T cell responses to AZD1222 COVID-19 vaccine. Sequencing used immunoSEQ multiplex PCR; TCRdb keeps in-frame clones, though not all of them. This sample has some 190,000 clones, with roughly nine tenths found just once. The material was peripheral blood, obtained on day 0 of AZD1222 vaccination. Receptors originate from an adult in good health.

This clone was counted once. The J gene is TRBJ1-1, the V gene TRBV5-1; 9 positions agree with TRBD1. The CDR3 extends over 14 amino acids. V lost 3 bases and J lost 1; bases outside the gene matches: 1. Per the germline V gene, CDR1 is SGHRS and CDR2 is YFSETQ. CDR3 protein: CASSSGQGNTEAFF. CDR3 coding DNA: TGCGCCAGCAGCTCGGGACAGGGGAACACTGAAGCTTTCTTT.

V is TRBV9 and J is TRBJ1-1; 7 nucleotides align to TRBD1. Germline V gene lookup returns CDR1 SGDLS and CDR2 YYNGEE. V lost 0 bases and J lost 1; bases outside the gene matches: 3. The CDR3 loop spans 15 amino acids. CDR3 bases: TGTGCCAGCAGCGTAGCCCCAGGGGGGAACACTGAAGCTTTCTTT. Protein: CASSVAPGGNTEAFF. Together with reference TRBV9 and TRBJ1-1, the CDR3 gives the full variable domain: DSGVTQTPKHLITATGQRVTLRCSPRSGDLSVYWYQQSLDQGLQFLIQYYNGEERAKGNILERFSAQQFPDLHSELNLSSLELGDSALYFCASSVAPGGNTEAFFGQGTRLTVV.

This clone was counted a single time. The J gene is TRBJ2-5, the V gene TRBV30, with D tentatively TRBD1 (5 bases). V was trimmed by 0 bases and J by 7 bases, leaving 21 bases between them. The germline V gene encodes CDR1 GTSNPN and CDR2 SVGIG (reference sequence). This CDR3 is built from 16 residues. CDR3 protein: CAWSVAVATKRGTQYF. CDR3 DNA sequence: TGTGCCTGGAGTGTTGCTGTTGCGACGAAAAGGGGGACCCAGTACTTC.

This clone turned up a few times. This sequence joins TRBV28 and TRBJ2-1; D possibly corresponds to TRBD1 (6 bases). V shed 3 bases and J shed 6 bases, with 9 bases lying between them. This CDR3 is built from 13 residues. The V gene's germline CDR1 is MDHEN and CDR2 SYDVKM. CDR3 sequence: CASSLRGGNEQFF. Here the CDR3 DNA reads TGTGCCAGCAGTTTGAGAGGGGGCAATGAGCAGTTCTTC.

V gene TRBV5-1 combines with J gene TRBJ1-3; D is unresolved. This CDR3 is 15 amino acids long. Deletions cut 0 bases from V and 1 base from J, with 8 bases between. Germline V gene sequence: CDR1 SGHRS, CDR2 YFSETQ. The CDR3 bases are TGCGCCAGCAGCTTGGGAGTAGTTTCTGGAAACACCATATATTTT. This gives the protein CASSLGVVSGNTIYF.

This chain links TRBV6-1 with TRBJ2-2, with TRBD1 as a possible D gene (5 bases). The V end was cut by 2 bases, the J end by 0 bases, with 10 bases between. Germline V gene lookup returns CDR1 MNHNS and CDR2 SASEGT. The CDR3 is 16 amino acids. This chain's CDR3 is CASSEQGRANTGELFF. The CDR3 region has the DNA TGTGCCAGCAGTGAACAGGGCAGGGCGAACACCGGGGAGCTGTTTTTT.

The chain combines TRBV14 with TRBJ1-4; 7 bases match TRBD1. CDR3 size: 16 residues. Germline assignment: CDR1 SGHDN and CDR2 FVKESK. V lost 0 bases, J lost 5 bases, and 6 bases stayed unmatched. CDR3 loop: CASSQERQGGNEKLFF. The CDR3 DNA follows: TGTGCCAGCAGCCAAGAAAGACAGGGAGGGAATGAAAAACTGTTTTTT.

The J gene is TRBJ2-7, the V gene TRBV5-6, with a possible D match to TRBD1 (5 bases). Trimming took off 4 bases at V and 3 bases at J, with 17 bases between the two ends. This CDR3 has 15 amino acids. CDR1 is SGHDT, CDR2 YYEEEE, per germline. This CDR3 is CASSPTVRGVYEQYF. The DNA for the CDR3 is TGTGCCAGCAGCCCGACAGTACGAGGAGTCTACGAGCAGTACTTC. The full variable domain, completed using reference TRBV5-6 and TRBJ2-7, is DAGVTQSPTHLIKTRGQQVTLRCSPKSGHDTVSWYQQALGQGPQFIFQYYEEEERQRGNFPDRFSGHQFPNYSSELNVNALLLGDSALYLCASSPTVRGVYEQYFGPGTRLTVT.

This chain connects TRBV25-1 to TRBJ1-1, with D uncertain. The germline gives CDR1 MGHDK, CDR2 SYGVNS. The CDR3 has 15 amino acids. The V gene lost 3 bases and the J gene lost 3 bases, with 14 bases spanning the gap. The CDR3 nucleotides are TGTGCCAGCAGTGAGCTGGGGAACCGCGACACTGAAGCTTTCTTT. Encoded protein: CASSELGNRDTEAFF. Full variable domain (remainder filled in from reference TRBV25-1 and TRBJ1-1): EADIYQTPRYLVIGTGKKITLECSQTMGHDKMYWYQQDPGMELHLIHYSYGVNSTEKGDLSSESTVSRIRTEHFPLTLESARPSHTSQYLCASSELGNRDTEAFFGQGTRLTVV.

CDR3 DNA sequence: TGTGCCAGCAGCTTAGCGCCCCAGTCCTACGAGCAGTACGTC. It codes for CASSLAPQSYEQYV. V is TRBV7-6 and J is TRBJ2-7; D gene ambiguous. V dropped 0 bases and J dropped 1 base, with 7 bases sitting between them. CDR3 length: 14 residues. The V gene's germline CDR1 is SGHVS and CDR2 FNYEAQ.

The chain joins TRBV5-1 to TRBJ2-1, with TRBD2 as a possible D gene (6 bases). Germline V lookup: CDR1 SGHRS, CDR2 YFSETQ. This CDR3 region has 15 residues. V was shortened by 2 bases and J by 4 bases, with 13 bases between the two germline ends. For the CDR3, the DNA is TGCGCCAGCAGCTTCGGGGGTAGCGAGTACAATGAGCAGTTCTTC. The encoded protein is CASSFGGSEYNEQFF.

The chain couples TRBV7-8 to TRBJ2-7; D is perhaps TRBD1 or TRBD2 (5 bases each). V was pared by 5 bases and J by 4 bases, with 18 bases between. The CDR3 extends over 15 amino acids. Germline-derived CDR1 and CDR2 are SGHVS and FQNEAQ. The CDR3 is CASSPGRSVGYEQYF. The DNA of the CDR3 is TGTGCCAGCAGCCCGGGACGGTCCGTCGGGTACGAGCAGTACTTC.

CDR3 amino acids: CASSWTGNSNQPQHF. The CDR3 nucleotides are TGTGCCAGCAGTTGGACAGGCAATAGCAATCAGCCCCAGCATTTT. The rearrangement joins TRBV6-5 to TRBJ1-5; 7 bases are a match to TRBD1. The V gene's germline CDR1 is MNHEY and CDR2 SVGAGI. The CDR3 has 15 amino acids. V was pared by 4 bases and J by 0 bases, with 3 bases of the junction left unmatched.

The count of this clone is one. J is TRBJ2-7 and V is TRBV12-3 or TRBV12-4; D gene ambiguous. The CDR3 spans 13 residues. V gave up 6 bases and J gave up 3 bases, with 12 bases separating them. CDR3: CASSTILLYEQYV. DNA of the CDR3: TGTGCCAGCAGCACCATTCTCCTCTACGAGCAGTACGTC.

The V and J genes are TRBV6-2 or TRBV6-3 and TRBJ2-2, with unresolved D. Trimming stripped 3 bases from V and 6 bases from J, with 8 bases between. This CDR3 has 13 residues. Germline V gives CDR1 MNHEY, CDR2 SVGEGT. The CDR3 DNA reads as TGTGCCAGCAGTTATCAGTTTCCCGGGGAGCTGTTTTTT. It encodes CASSYQFPGELFF.

The genes are TRBV2 and TRBJ1-1; D is ambiguous. The CDR3 has 11 residues. Trimming shortened V by 11 bases and J by 12 bases, and 19 bases separated the two germline ends. From germline, CDR1 is SNHLY and CDR2 FYNNEI. DNA of the CDR3: TGTGCCGGAAGAGTCAGTTGGGCTCCTTTCTTT. It encodes CAGRVSWAPFF.

The chain employs TRBV2 and TRBJ2-7, with D tentatively TRBD2 (5 bases). The CDR3 loop spans 13 amino acids. Germline V gives CDR1 SNHLY, CDR2 FYNNEI. The V and J ends lost 3 bases and 3 bases respectively, with 9 bases between them. This CDR3 is CASSEGDGYEQYF. CDR3 bases: TGTGCCAGCAGTGAGGGAGACGGCTACGAGCAGTACTTC.